This T cell receptor beta chain is drawn from a study of blood T cell repertoires in COVID-19 (dated by TCRdb to 2018 to 2020). Looking at the study overall: The collaborator samples originated in the United States, Italy and Spain and spanned the acute and convalescent phases of COVID-19. The prospective study material was composed of cDNA or gDNA derived from T cells, B-cell-depleted T cells, or PBMCs. The dataset comprised deeply sampled blood TCRbeta repertoires from subjects exposed to, actively infected with, or recovered from COVID-19. A freely available public database, intended as a resource for researchers studying the immune response to SARS-CoV-2, is where the repertoires were released. Samples were obtained from the ongoing ImmuneRACE study (first 160 participants) and from over 1,000 subjects provided by 6 global collaborators. The sample metadata nearly always contained a de-identified subject ID, COVID-19 status, age in years and sex. Where available, HLA class I and class II types were taken from metadata supplied by the sample provider and were not determined by assay-based typing. Here is what the overall study found, with its caveats: The quantity of clinical and demographic metadata differed by source and by participant and was supplied without curation.

Germline trimming: 4 bases from V, 7 bases from J; junction bases outside gene matches: 13. As encoded in the germline V gene, CDR1 is SGHRS while CDR2 is YFSETQ. The cysteine opens and the phenylalanine closes a CDR3 of 15 amino acids. Only the CDR3 part of the read is kept: 45 bases, read in frame from the first base. One collaborating source in Seattle enrolled patients while the patients were actively infected and followed the patients over time throughout the course of disease. Whole blood was collected in K2EDTA tubes by collaborating institutions according to the institutions' own protocols. Collaborator samples were shipped for TCRbeta analysis as frozen whole blood, isolated PBMCs, or DNA extracted from either sample type. Concerning this clone: Its antigen remains undetermined. No clone much larger than this one lies a single base away; base qualities are absent.

The immunoSEQ Assay, a bias-controlled multiplex PCR, was used to amplify TCRbeta CDR3 regions from genomic DNA. Per the original workflow: Nucleated cell counts per sample were estimated from amplification of reference gene primers within the assay. To quantify the absolute abundance of each unique TCRbeta CDR3 rearrangement, sequence reads were collapsed and filtered. For each sample, productive Simpson clonality was calculated as the square root of Simpson's diversity index over productive rearrangements. TCRdb took this table from immuneACCESS and kept in-frame rearrangements with V and J called. Such tables lack part of the clones; where checked against another copy, unresolved V genes explain under half of the gap, and the rest is unexplained. D and trimming come from the DNA, and the V and J calls and clone size come from that table. The table for this sample lists about 170,000 clones; around 87% of them were counted only once. The ten largest clonotypes hold just over 2.5% of the sample.

This chain joins TRBV5-1 to TRBJ1-1, with TRBD1 matching 7 junction bases. The source of this sequence is a woman of 80 years or more with COVID-19, enrolled during active disease. Sequencing was performed on peripheral blood. The CDR3 sequence is CASSESTGAVNEAFF. The DNA sequence is given as TGCGCCAGCAGCGAAAGTACAGGGGCGGTTAATGAAGCTTTCTTT.